Included here is one T cell receptor (beta chain) sequence, with context. Its antigen target is currently unknown. It has no much larger one-base neighbor in the sample; base qualities were not kept. This record belongs to a study of blood T cell repertoires in COVID-19 (dated by TCRdb to about 2020). Study-level background: Samples covering the acute and convalescent phases of COVID-19 were provided by collaborators in the United States, Italy and Spain. The prospective study material was composed of cDNA or gDNA derived from T cells, B-cell-depleted T cells, or PBMCs. Sample metadata almost always included a de-identified subject ID, COVID-19 status, age in years and sex. The samples were drawn from two sources: the first 160 participants of the ongoing ImmuneRACE study, and fewer than 1,500 subjects contributed by 6 global collaborators. Where available, HLA class I and class II types were taken from metadata supplied by the sample provider and were not determined by assay-based typing. The dataset comprised deeply sampled blood TCRbeta repertoires from subjects exposed to, actively infected with, or recovered from COVID-19. The repertoires were made available in a free public database intended to serve as a resource for research on the immune response to SARS-CoV-2. On the study overall, not on this receptor specifically: Clinical and demographic metadata were provided uncurated, with the amount varying by source and participant.

The immunoSEQ Assay, a bias-controlled multiplex PCR, was used to amplify TCRbeta CDR3 regions from genomic DNA. In the authors' own workflow: The number of nucleated cells in each sample was estimated from the amplification of reference gene primers within the assay. To quantify the absolute abundance of each unique TCRbeta CDR3 rearrangement, sequence reads were collapsed and filtered. For each sample, productive Simpson clonality was calculated by taking the square root of Simpson's diversity index across productive rearrangements. TCRdb obtained this table from immuneACCESS and retained in-frame rearrangements with V and J assigned. These tables miss some clones; where compared with another copy, unresolved V genes account for less than half of the shortfall, and the remainder is unexplained. The V and J calls and clone size are taken from that table; D and trimming were inferred from the DNA. Recorded for this sample are roughly 180,000 clones; under 85% of them occurred a single time. In total, the top ten clones hold around 6.8% of the sample.

Collaborating institutions collected whole blood in K2EDTA tubes following their own protocols. Collaborator samples were shipped for TCRbeta analysis as frozen whole blood, isolated PBMCs, or DNA extracted from either sample type. From the germline V gene, CDR1 is SGHRS and CDR2 is YFSETQ. The junction shows trimming of 3 bases on V and 2 bases on J, plus 9 bases between the germline ends. From cysteine to phenylalanine, the CDR3 is 13 amino acids long. Just CDR3 DNA is preserved here, 39 bases in frame from base 1. Recombination connected TRBV5-1 to TRBJ2-7; possibly the D gene is TRBD1, per 6 matching bases. The clonotype originates from a human donor in a cohort sampled during active COVID-19. Sequencing used peripheral blood. Here the CDR3 is given as CASSYGQTYEQYF. The DNA is TGCGCCAGCAGCTACGGACAGACCTACGAGCAGTACTTC.